The T cell receptor beta chain described here comes from a study of high-grade serous ovarian cancer treatment subgroups. Tumor tissue was taken before any definitive surgery or chemotherapy was given. The CDR3 contains 14 residues. Trimming left V 5 bases short and J 1 base short, with 9 bases between. Germline V gene data show CDR1 as MDHEN and CDR2 as SYDVKM. Assay: immunoSEQ multiplex PCR; the TCRdb copy retains only in-frame clones and omits some. The data show about 15,000 clones, roughly 90% seen once. V is TRBV28 and J is TRBJ2-4; D is undetermined. The sequence was collected from a human donor with high-grade serous ovarian cancer. The source material was tumor tissue. Here the CDR3 DNA reads TGTGCCAGCAGTCTAGACGGTGCCAAAAACATTCAGTACTTC. Translated, it gives CASSLDGAKNIQYF. The entire variable domain, with the rest obtained from reference TRBV28 and TRBJ2-4, is as follows: DVKVTQSSRYLVKRTGEKVFLECVQDMDHENMFWYRQDPGLGLRLIYFSYDVKMKEKGDIPEGYSVSREKKERFSLILESASTNQTSMYLCASSLDGAKNIQYFGAGTRLSVL.